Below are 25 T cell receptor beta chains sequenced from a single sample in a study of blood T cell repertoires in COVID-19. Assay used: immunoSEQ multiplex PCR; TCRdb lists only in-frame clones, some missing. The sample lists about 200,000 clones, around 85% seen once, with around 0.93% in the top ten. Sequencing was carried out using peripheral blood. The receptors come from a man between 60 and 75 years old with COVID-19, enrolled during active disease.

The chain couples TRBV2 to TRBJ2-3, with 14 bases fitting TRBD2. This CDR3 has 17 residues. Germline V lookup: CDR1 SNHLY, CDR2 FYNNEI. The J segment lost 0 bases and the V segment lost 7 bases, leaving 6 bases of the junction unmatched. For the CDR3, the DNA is TGTGCCAGCACTCATGGGACTAGCGGGAGAAGCACAGATACGCAGTATTTT. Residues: CASTHGTSGRSTDTQYF.

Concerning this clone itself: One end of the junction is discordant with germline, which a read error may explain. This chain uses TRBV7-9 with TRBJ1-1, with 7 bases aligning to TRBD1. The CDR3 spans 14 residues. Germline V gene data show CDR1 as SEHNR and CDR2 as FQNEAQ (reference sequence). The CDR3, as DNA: TGTGCCAGCAGCACGACAGGGTGGAACCCTGAAGCTTTCTTT. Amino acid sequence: CASSTTGWNPEAFF. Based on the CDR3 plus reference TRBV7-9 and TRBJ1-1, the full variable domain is DTGVSQNPRHKITKRGQNVTFRCDPISEHNRLYWYRQTLGQGPEFLTYFQNEAQLEKSRLLSDRFSAERPKGSFSTLEIQRTEQGDSAMYLCASSTTGWNPEAFFGQGTRLTVV.

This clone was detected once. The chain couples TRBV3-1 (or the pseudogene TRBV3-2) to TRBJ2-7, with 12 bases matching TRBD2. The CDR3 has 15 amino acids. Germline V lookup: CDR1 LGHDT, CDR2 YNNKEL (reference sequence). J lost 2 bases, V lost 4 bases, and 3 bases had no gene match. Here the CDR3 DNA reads TGTGCCAGCAGCCCCTCTAGCGGGAGGGCCTACGAGCAGTACTTC. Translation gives CASSPSSGRAYEQYF.

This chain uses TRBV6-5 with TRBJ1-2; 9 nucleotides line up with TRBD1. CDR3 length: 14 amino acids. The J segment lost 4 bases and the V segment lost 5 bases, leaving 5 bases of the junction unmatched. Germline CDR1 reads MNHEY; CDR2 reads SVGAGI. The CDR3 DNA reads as TGTGCCAGCAGTCGGACAGGGGAGGGCTATGGCTACACCTTC. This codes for CASSRTGEGYGYTF.

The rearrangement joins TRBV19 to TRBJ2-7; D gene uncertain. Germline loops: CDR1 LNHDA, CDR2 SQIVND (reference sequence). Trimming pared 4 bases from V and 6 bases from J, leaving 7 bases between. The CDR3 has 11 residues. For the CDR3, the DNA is TGTGCCAGTAGTAACGGTGGCGAGCAGTACTTC. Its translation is CASSNGGEQYF.

CDR3 protein: CASSLRDTTYEQYF. The DNA of the CDR3 is TGTGCCAGCAGTTTAAGGGACACAACCTACGAGCAGTACTTC. The chain carries TRBV27 and TRBJ2-7; possibly TRBD1 for D (6 bases). The V and J ends lost 2 bases and 2 bases respectively, with 10 bases between them. Looked up from germline, CDR1 is MNHEY and CDR2 is SMNVEV (reference sequence). This CDR3 comprises 14 residues.

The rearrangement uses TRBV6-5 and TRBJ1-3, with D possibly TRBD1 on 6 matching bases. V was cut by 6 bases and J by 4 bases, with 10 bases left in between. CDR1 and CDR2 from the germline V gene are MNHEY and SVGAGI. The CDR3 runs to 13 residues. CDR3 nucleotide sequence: TGTGCCAGCAGACAGGGTCTGGGAAACACCATATATTTT. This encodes CASRQGLGNTIYF.

The CDR3, as DNA: TGTGCCAGCAGCCAGACAGGGTATAATTCACCCCTCCACTTT. This sequence encodes CASSQTGYNSPLHF. V usage is TRBV3-1 (or the pseudogene TRBV3-2) and J usage is TRBJ1-6, with 7 positions matching TRBD1. The CDR3 is 14 amino acids. CDR1 LGHDT and CDR2 YNNKEL come from the germline V gene (reference sequence). Losses at the gene ends were 3 bases for V and 4 bases for J; bases not matched to a gene: 0.

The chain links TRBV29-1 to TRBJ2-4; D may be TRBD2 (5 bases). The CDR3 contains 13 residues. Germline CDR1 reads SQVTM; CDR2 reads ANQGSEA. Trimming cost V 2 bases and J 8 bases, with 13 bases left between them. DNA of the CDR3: TGCAGCGTTGAAAGGGTAACCGGGGACATTCAGTACTTC. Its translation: CSVERVTGDIQYF. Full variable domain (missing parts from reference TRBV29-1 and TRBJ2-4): SAVISQKPSRDICQRGTSLTIQCQVDSQVTMMFWYRQQPGQSLTLIATANQGSEATYESGFVIDKFPISRPNLTFSTLTVSNMSPEDSSIYLCSVERVTGDIQYFGAGTRLSVL.

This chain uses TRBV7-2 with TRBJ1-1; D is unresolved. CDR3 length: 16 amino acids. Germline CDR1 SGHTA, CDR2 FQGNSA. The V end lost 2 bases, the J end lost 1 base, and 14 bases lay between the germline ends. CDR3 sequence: CASSLFGRPSNTEAFF. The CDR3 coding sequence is TGTGCCAGCAGCTTATTCGGCAGGCCCTCGAACACTGAAGCTTTCTTT.

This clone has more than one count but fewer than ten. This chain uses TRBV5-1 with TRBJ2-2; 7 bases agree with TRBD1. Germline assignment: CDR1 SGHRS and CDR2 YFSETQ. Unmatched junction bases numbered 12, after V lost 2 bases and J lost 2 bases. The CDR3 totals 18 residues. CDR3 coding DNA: TGCGCCAGCAGCTTCCGAGACAGGGTACTTTCCAACACCGGGGAGCTGTTTTTT. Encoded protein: CASSFRDRVLSNTGELFF.

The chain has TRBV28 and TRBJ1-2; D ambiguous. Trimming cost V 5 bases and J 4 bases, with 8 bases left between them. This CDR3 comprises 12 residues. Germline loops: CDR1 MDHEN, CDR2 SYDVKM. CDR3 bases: TGTGCCAGCAGTCTAAACGCCTATGGCTACACCTTC. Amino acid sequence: CASSLNAYGYTF.

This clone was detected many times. CDR3 residues: CASSQDLQGQNQPQHF. The DNA for the CDR3 is TGCGCCAGCAGCCAAGATCTACAGGGACAGAATCAGCCCCAGCATTTT. This chain connects TRBV4-3 to TRBJ1-5, with 7 bases that match TRBD1. Losses at the gene ends were 0 bases for V and 4 bases for J; bases not matched to a gene: 6. The CDR3 has 16 amino acids. Per the germline V gene, CDR1 is LGHNA and CDR2 is YSLEER.

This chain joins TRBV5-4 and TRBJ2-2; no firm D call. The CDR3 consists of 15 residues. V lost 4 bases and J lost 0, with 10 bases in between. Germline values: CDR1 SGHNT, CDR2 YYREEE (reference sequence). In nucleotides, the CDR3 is TGTGCCAGCAGCCCCAGGTCTGCGAACACCGGGGAGCTGTTTTTT. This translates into CASSPRSANTGELFF.

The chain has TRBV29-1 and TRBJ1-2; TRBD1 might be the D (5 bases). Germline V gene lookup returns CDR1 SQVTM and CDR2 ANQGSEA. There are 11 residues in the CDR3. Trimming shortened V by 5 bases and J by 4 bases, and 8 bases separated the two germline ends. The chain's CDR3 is CSVQGTYGYTF. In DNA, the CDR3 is TGCAGCGTTCAGGGAACCTATGGCTACACCTTC.

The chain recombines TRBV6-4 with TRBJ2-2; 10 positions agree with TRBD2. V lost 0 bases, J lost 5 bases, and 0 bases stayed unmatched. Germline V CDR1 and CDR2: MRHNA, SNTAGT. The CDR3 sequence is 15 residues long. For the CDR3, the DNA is TGTGCCAGCAGTGACTCGACTAGCGGGACCGGGGAGCTGTTTTTT. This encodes CASSDSTSGTGELFF.

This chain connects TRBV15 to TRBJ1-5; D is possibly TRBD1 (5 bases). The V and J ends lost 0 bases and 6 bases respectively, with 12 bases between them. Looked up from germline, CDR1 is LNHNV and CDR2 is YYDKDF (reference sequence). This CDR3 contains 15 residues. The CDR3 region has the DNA TGTGCCACCAGCAGAGAAACCCGGACAAGTCAGCCCCAGCATTTT. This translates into CATSRETRTSQPQHF.

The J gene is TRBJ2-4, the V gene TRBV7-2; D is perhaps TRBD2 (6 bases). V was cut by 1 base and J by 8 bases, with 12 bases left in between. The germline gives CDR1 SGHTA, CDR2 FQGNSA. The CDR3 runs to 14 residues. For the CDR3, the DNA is TGTGCCAGCAGCTTAGTGTGGTCGGGGGACATTCAGTACTTC. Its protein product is CASSLVWSGDIQYF.

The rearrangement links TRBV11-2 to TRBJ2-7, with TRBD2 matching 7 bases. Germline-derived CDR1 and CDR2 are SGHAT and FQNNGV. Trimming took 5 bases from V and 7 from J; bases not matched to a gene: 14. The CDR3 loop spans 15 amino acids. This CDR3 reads CASSHRGMGGREQYF. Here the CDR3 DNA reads TGTGCCAGCAGCCATCGAGGGATGGGGGGGAGAGAGCAGTACTTC.

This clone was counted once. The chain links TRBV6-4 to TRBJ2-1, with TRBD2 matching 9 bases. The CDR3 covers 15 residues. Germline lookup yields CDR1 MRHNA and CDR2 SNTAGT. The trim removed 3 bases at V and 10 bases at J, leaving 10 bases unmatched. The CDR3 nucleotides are TGTGCCAGCAGTGAGCGGCTAGCGGGAAGGGGGGAGCAGTTCTTC. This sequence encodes CASSERLAGRGEQFF.

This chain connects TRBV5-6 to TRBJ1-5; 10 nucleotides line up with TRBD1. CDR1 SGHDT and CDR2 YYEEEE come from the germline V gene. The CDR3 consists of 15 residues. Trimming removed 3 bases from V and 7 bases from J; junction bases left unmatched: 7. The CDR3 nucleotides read TGTGCCAGCAGCTCCCGGGACAGGGGCTGGCAGCCCCAGCATTTT. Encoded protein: CASSSRDRGWQPQHF.

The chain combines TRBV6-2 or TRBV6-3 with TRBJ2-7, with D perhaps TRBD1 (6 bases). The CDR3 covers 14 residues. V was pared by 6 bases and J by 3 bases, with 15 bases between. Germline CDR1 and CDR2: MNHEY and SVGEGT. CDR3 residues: CASSPSDRHYEQYF. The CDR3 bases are TGTGCCAGCAGCCCGTCGGACAGACACTACGAGCAGTACTTC.

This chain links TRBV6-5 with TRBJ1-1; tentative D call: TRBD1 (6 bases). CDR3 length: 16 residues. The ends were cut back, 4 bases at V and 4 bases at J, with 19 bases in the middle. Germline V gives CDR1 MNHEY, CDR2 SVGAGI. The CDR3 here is CASSSRRGARGTEAFF. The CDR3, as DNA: TGTGCCAGCAGTTCGAGGCGGGGGGCGCGAGGCACTGAAGCTTTCTTT.

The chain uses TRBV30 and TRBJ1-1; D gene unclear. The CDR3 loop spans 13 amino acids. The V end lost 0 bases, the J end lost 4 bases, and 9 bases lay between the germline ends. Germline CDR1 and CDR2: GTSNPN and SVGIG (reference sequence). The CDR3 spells CAWSVGETTEAFF. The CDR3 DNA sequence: TGTGCCTGGAGTGTTGGAGAAACCACTGAAGCTTTCTTT. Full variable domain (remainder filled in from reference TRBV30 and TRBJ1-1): SQTIHQWPATLVQPVGSPLSLECTVEGTSNPNLYWYRQAAGRGLQLLFYSVGIGQISSEVPQNLSASRPQDRQFILSSKKLLLSDSGFYLCAWSVGETTEAFFGQGTRLTVV.

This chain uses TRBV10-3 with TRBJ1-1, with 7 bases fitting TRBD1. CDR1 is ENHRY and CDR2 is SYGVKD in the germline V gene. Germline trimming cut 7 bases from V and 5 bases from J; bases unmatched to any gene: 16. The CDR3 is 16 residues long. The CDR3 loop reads CAINPGDRAVTTEAFF. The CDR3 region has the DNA TGTGCCATCAACCCGGGAGACAGGGCTGTTACTACTGAAGCTTTCTTT.